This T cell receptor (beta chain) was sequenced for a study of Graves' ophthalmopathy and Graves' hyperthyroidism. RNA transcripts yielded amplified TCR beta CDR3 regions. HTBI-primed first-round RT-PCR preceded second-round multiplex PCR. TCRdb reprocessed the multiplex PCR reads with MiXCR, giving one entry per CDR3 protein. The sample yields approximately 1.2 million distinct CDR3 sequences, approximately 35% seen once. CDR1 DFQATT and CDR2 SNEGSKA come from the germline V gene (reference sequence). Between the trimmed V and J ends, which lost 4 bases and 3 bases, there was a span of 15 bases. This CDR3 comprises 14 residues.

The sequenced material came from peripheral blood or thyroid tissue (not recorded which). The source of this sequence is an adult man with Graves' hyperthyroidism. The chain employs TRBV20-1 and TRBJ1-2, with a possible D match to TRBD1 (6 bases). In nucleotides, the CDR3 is TGCAGTGCTATCTCATTACAGGGCTACTATGGCTACACCTTC. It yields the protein CSAISLQGYYGYTF.